These 5 T cell receptor beta chains originate from one sample sequenced in a study of blood T cells in healthy people across ages. A second PCR, run for roughly 7 to 12 cycles, used a sample-barcoded 5' primer plus a J-beta primer mix. TCRdb ran MiXCR on the 5' RACE reads and lists one entry per CDR3 protein. The sample carries about 1,400,000 distinct CDR3 sequences, 35% to 45% recorded once. The sequencing input was blood. Every receptor here comes from a young woman in good health.

The chain recombines TRBV5-1 with TRBJ2-5; 7 bases align to TRBD2. The CDR3 is 14 residues long. V was pared by 1 base and J by 4 bases, with 4 bases of the junction left unmatched. CDR1 is SGHRS, CDR2 YFSETQ, per germline. The CDR3 DNA is TGCGCCAGCAGCTTGAGCGGGGCTGGAGAGACCCAGTACTTC. This gives the protein CASSLSGAGETQYF.

The chain joins TRBV7-8 to TRBJ2-2, with TRBD2 matching 8 bases. The J segment lost 2 bases and the V segment lost 1 base, leaving 9 bases of the junction unmatched. The length of the CDR3 is 18 residues. CDR1 and CDR2 (germline): SGHVS, FQNEAQ. The CDR3 region is CASSLVVRAGVNTGELFF. CDR3 in DNA: TGTGCCAGCAGCTTAGTTGTCCGAGCGGGGGTTAACACCGGGGAGCTGTTTTTT.

V gene TRBV10-3 combines with J gene TRBJ2-3, with 9 bases that match TRBD1. Germline V CDR1 and CDR2: ENHRY, SYGVKD. V lost 4 bases, J lost 3 bases, and 5 bases stayed unmatched. The CDR3 is 15 residues long. Here the CDR3 reads CAISVSGQGTDTQYF. DNA for the CDR3: TGTGCCATCAGTGTGTCCGGACAGGGGACAGATACGCAGTATTTT.

This clonotype was detected a few times. The chain employs TRBV20-1 and TRBJ2-2; D is perhaps TRBD1 or TRBD2 (5 bases each). Per germline, CDR1 DFQATT and CDR2 SNEGSKA (reference sequence). The CDR3 length is 11 residues. Trimming cost V 4 bases and J 13 bases, with 13 bases left between them. The CDR3: CSATGAAGLFF. The CDR3 DNA reads TGCAGTGCTACCGGGGCAGCTGGGCTGTTTTTT.

The chain uses TRBV27 and TRBJ1-2; 10 bases match TRBD1. V shed 5 bases and J 8 bases; nucleotides not matched to a gene: 20. This CDR3 comprises 18 residues. Germline CDR1 MNHEY, CDR2 SMNVEV (reference sequence). CDR3 nucleotide sequence: TGTGCCAGCAGTCCTAACGCTCCCGGGACAGGGGAGCCTAGCGGCTACACCTTC. The encoded protein is CASSPNAPGTGEPSGYTF.